The 21 T cell receptor beta chains given below trace back to one sample, sequenced in a study of response to subunit inactivated influenza vaccine. TCRdb redid the calling of the RT-PCR reads with MiXCR, one entry per CDR3 protein. The table shows over 400,000 distinct CDR3 sequences, with 10% to 15% occurring only once. This sample comprised PBMCs from blood, obtained about 6 weeks after vaccination. The source of these receptors is a man aged 45 to 65 who received an inactivated influenza vaccine.

This chain joins TRBV6-2 or TRBV6-3 and TRBJ2-1; D tentatively reads TRBD1 or TRBD2 (5 bases each). Germline loops: CDR1 MNHEY, CDR2 SVGEGT. Deletions cut 6 bases from V and 0 bases from J, with 12 bases between. The CDR3 has 15 residues. The DNA for the CDR3 is TGTGCCAGCAGGCCGGGACCACTCTCCTACAATGAGCAGTTCTTC. It translates to CASRPGPLSYNEQFF.

To note about this clonotype: An end of the junction does not agree with germline; a read error may underlie this. CDR3 sequence: CCARDRERSTFGNTIYF. In nucleotides, the CDR3 is TGCTGTGCTAGAGATCGGGAGCGCAGTACCTTTGGAAACACCATATATTTT. This sequence joins TRBV20-1 and TRBJ1-3; D is undetermined. This CDR3 comprises 17 residues. Germline CDR1 is DFQATT and CDR2 is SNEGSKA (reference sequence).

This chain joins TRBV11-2 and TRBJ2-3, with D possibly TRBD2 on 6 matching bases. This CDR3 comprises 13 residues. Germline V lookup: CDR1 SGHAT, CDR2 FQNNGV. Trimming cost V 2 bases and J 7 bases, with 10 bases left between them. CDR3 loop: CASSLMEGNTQYF. The CDR3 coding sequence is TGTGCCAGCAGCTTAATGGAGGGTAATACGCAGTATTTT.

The V call is TRBV7-8, the J call TRBJ2-1; D not resolved. This CDR3 has 13 residues. Trimming took 5 bases from V and 15 from J, leaving 20 bases between them. Germline V gene sequence: CDR1 SGHVS, CDR2 FQNEAQ. CDR3: CASSLDGPPGRFF. The CDR3 DNA sequence: TGTGCCAGCAGCCTCGACGGGCCTCCGGGTCGGTTCTTC.

This chain joins TRBV6-2 or TRBV6-3 and TRBJ1-5; no firm D call. Trimming left V 2 bases short and J 1 base short, with 12 bases between. The germline V gene has CDR1 MNHEY and CDR2 SVGEGT. This CDR3 has 16 amino acids. The CDR3 bases are TGTGCCAGCAGTTACAATTCGGGGAGAAGCAATCAGCCCCAGCATTTT. Its translation is CASSYNSGRSNQPQHF.

The rearrangement links TRBV20-1 to TRBJ1-2; no clear D. The V gene lost 2 bases and the J gene lost 5 bases, with 6 bases spanning the gap. Germline values: CDR1 DFQATT, CDR2 SNEGSKA (reference sequence). The CDR3 is made up of 11 amino acids. The DNA of the CDR3 is TGCAGTGCTAGAAGGGTTTATGGCTACACCTTC. Its translation: CSARRVYGYTF.

The rearrangement links TRBV7-2 to TRBJ2-7, with 7 bases lining up with TRBD1. After removal of 2 bases from V and 2 bases from J, the junction contained 12 bases not matched to a gene. This CDR3 comprises 17 residues. Germline loops: CDR1 SGHTA, CDR2 FQGNSA. The CDR3 protein is CASSLHPTGTETYEQYF. CDR3 in DNA: TGTGCCAGCAGCTTACACCCTACCGGGACAGAGACCTACGAGCAGTACTTC.

In this sample, this clonotype turned up many times. The chain is built from TRBV6-1 and TRBJ1-4; perhaps TRBD1 as D (6 bases). In germline, CDR1 is MNHNS, CDR2 SASEGT. This CDR3 contains 13 residues. The germline V and J ends were trimmed by 6 bases and 12 bases, with 17 bases remaining between them. CDR3 nucleotide sequence: TGTGCCAGCAGGGGGGACACCGCCGGAGAACTGTTTTTT. This gives the protein CASRGDTAGELFF.

There are a few counts of this clonotype. The V call is TRBV20-1, the J call TRBJ2-7; 9 positions match TRBD2. Germline CDR1 reads DFQATT; CDR2 reads SNEGSKA (reference sequence). Trimming at V came to 3 bases and at J to 7 bases, leaving 10 bases not matched to a gene. This CDR3 contains 14 residues. The CDR3 reads CSASPGTSPSEQYF. CDR3 coding DNA: TGCAGTGCTAGCCCCGGGACTAGCCCCTCGGAGCAGTACTTC.

This chain joins TRBV5-1 and TRBJ2-3, with 13 bases matching TRBD2. This CDR3 is 18 amino acids long. Germline CDR1 is SGHRS and CDR2 is YFSETQ. With 4 bases clipped from V and 0 bases from J, the junction kept 8 bases outside the gene matches. The CDR3 nucleotides read TGCGCCAGCAGCGATCCGGGACTAGCGGGACTGAGCACAGATACGCAGTATTTT. This encodes CASSDPGLAGLSTDTQYF.

The chain joins TRBV2 to TRBJ2-1; D gene unclear. Between the trimmed V and J ends, which lost 4 bases and 10 bases, there was a span of 5 bases. The CDR3 length is 10 residues. Germline V gives CDR1 SNHLY, CDR2 FYNNEI. The DNA for the CDR3 is TGTGCCAGCAGTGTTGAAGAGCAGTTCTTC. It encodes CASSVEEQFF. Drawing the rest from reference TRBV2 and TRBJ2-1, the complete variable domain is EPEVTQTPSHQVTQMGQEVILRCVPISNHLYFYWYRQILGQKVEFLVSFYNNEISEKSEIFDDQFSVERPDGSNFTLKIRSTKLEDSAMYFCASSVEEQFFGPGTRLTVL.

The rearrangement joins TRBV20-1 to TRBJ1-6; maybe TRBD1 (5 bases). The CDR3 length is 19 residues. The V end was cut by 0 bases, the J end by 3 bases, with 21 bases between. Germline values: CDR1 DFQATT, CDR2 SNEGSKA (reference sequence). The CDR3 is CSARDLREEGWYYNSPLHF. In nucleotides, the CDR3 is TGCAGTGCTAGAGACCTCCGGGAGGAGGGGTGGTACTATAATTCACCCCTCCACTTT.

This clonotype was detected only a few times. The junction departs from germline at one end; a sequencing error may be responsible. V usage is TRBV7-9 and J usage is TRBJ2-1; 14 bases are shared with TRBD2. Germline CDR1 and CDR2: SEHNR and FQNEAQ (reference sequence). This CDR3 spans 16 amino acids. DNA for the CDR3: TGTGCCAGCAGTTTAGGGGGACTAGCGGGGGCGTGGGAGCAGTTCTTC. Its translation is CASSLGGLAGAWEQFF.

This clonotype appeared many times. V is TRBV11-2 and J is TRBJ2-1; 8 bases align to TRBD2. This CDR3 contains 17 residues. Germline trimming cut 4 bases from V and 9 bases from J; bases unmatched to any gene: 17. CDR1 SGHAT and CDR2 FQNNGV come from the germline V gene. CDR3 amino acids: CASSSTSGLAGRGEQFF. The DNA for the CDR3 is TGTGCCAGCAGCTCGACAAGCGGACTAGCCGGGCGGGGTGAGCAGTTCTTC.

This clonotype was counted many times. This chain connects TRBV12-3 or TRBV12-4 to TRBJ1-5; no reliable D call. V gave up 5 bases and J gave up 1 base, with 9 bases separating them. This CDR3 region has 14 residues. This CDR3 reads CASSPSPSNQPQHF. CDR3 coding DNA: TGTGCCAGCAGTCCTTCCCCGAGCAATCAGCCCCAGCATTTT.

The chain is built from TRBV7-2 and TRBJ1-5; possibly TRBD1 for D (6 bases). This CDR3 region has 15 residues. Germline V CDR1 and CDR2: SGHTA, FQGNSA. The germline V and J ends were trimmed by 1 base and 1 base, with 8 bases remaining between them. This CDR3 is CASSLVGASNQPQHF. The CDR3 DNA sequence: TGTGCCAGCAGCTTAGTGGGGGCAAGCAATCAGCCCCAGCATTTT.

The V and J genes are TRBV7-9 and TRBJ2-1; the match to TRBD2 covers 10 bases. With 5 bases clipped from V and 7 bases from J, the junction kept 14 bases outside the gene matches. This CDR3 has 17 amino acids. Germline assignment: CDR1 SEHNR and CDR2 FQNEAQ (reference sequence). CDR3 bases: TGTGCCAGCAGCATTCCGCTAGCGGGGGCTCTGGATAATGAGCAGTTCTTC. As protein: CASSIPLAGALDNEQFF. The variable domain in full, with the rest retrieved from reference TRBV7-9 and TRBJ2-1, is DTGVSQNPRHKITKRGQNVTFRCDPISEHNRLYWYRQTLGQGPEFLTYFQNEAQLEKSRLLSDRFSAERPKGSFSTLEIQRTEQGDSAMYLCASSIPLAGALDNEQFFGPGTRLTVL.

This sequence joins TRBV4-3 and TRBJ2-1, with D possibly being TRBD1 or TRBD2 (6 bases each). V lost 0 bases and J lost 2, with 14 bases in between. CDR1 is LGHNA and CDR2 is YSLEER in the germline V gene. The CDR3 sequence is 17 residues long. CDR3 DNA: TGCGCCAGCAGCCAAGATCTGGCGGGACAAACCTACAATGAGCAGTTCTTC. Its translation is CASSQDLAGQTYNEQFF.

This clonotype was observed a few times. The chain employs TRBV5-6 and TRBJ1-6; D may be TRBD1 (6 bases). The V gene lost 2 bases and the J gene lost 7 bases, with 16 bases spanning the gap. The CDR3 length is 16 residues. Germline V gene sequence: CDR1 SGHDT, CDR2 YYEEEE. The CDR3 spells CASSLLGQGSNSPLHF. The DNA of the CDR3 is TGTGCCAGCAGCTTATTGGGGCAGGGGAGCAATTCACCCCTCCACTTT. Drawing the rest from reference TRBV5-6 and TRBJ1-6, the complete variable domain is DAGVTQSPTHLIKTRGQQVTLRCSPKSGHDTVSWYQQALGQGPQFIFQYYEEEERQRGNFPDRFSGHQFPNYSSELNVNALLLGDSALYLCASSLLGQGSNSPLHFGNGTRLTVT.

This clonotype was seen a handful of times. This chain links TRBV20-1 with TRBJ2-7, with 7 positions matching TRBD2. From germline, CDR1 is DFQATT and CDR2 SNEGSKA (reference sequence). The CDR3 has 15 amino acids. With V trimmed by 4 bases and J by 4 bases, 13 bases remained unmatched. The CDR3 loop reads CSATPGTTISYEQYF. CDR3 coding DNA: TGCAGTGCTACCCCCGGGACTACCATATCGTACGAGCAGTACTTC.

In the case of this clonotype: Germline and junction disagree at one end, which may indicate a read error. The chain recombines TRBV20-1 with TRBJ2-1; no definite D call. This CDR3 is built from 11 residues. Germline V gene sequence: CDR1 DFQATT, CDR2 SNEGSKA (reference sequence). The CDR3 loop is CSARRLDVPVF. The CDR3 DNA reads as TGCAGTGCTAGAAGGCTAGACGTTCCAGTCTTC.